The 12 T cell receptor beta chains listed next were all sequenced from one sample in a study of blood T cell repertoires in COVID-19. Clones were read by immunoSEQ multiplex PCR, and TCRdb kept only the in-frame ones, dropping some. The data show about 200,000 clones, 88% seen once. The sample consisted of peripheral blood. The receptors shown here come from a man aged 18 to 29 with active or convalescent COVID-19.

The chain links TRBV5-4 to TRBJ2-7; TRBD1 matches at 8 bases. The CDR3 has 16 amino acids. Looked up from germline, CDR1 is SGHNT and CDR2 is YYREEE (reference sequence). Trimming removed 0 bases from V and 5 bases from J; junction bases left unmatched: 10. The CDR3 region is CASSLGSQGAFNEQYF. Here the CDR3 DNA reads TGTGCCAGCAGCTTGGGGTCCCAGGGGGCGTTCAACGAGCAGTACTTC. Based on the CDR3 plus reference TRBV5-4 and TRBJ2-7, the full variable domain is ETGVTQSPTHLIKTRGQQVTLRCSSQSGHNTVSWYQQALGQGPQFIFQYYREEENGRGNFPPRFSGLQFPNYSSELNVNALELDDSALYLCASSLGSQGAFNEQYFGPGTRLTVT.

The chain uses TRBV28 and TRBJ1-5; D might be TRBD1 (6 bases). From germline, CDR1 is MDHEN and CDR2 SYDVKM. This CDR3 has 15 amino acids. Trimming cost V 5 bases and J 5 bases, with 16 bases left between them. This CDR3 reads CASSPAGVRDQPQHF. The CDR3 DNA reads TGTGCCAGCAGTCCAGCAGGGGTAAGGGATCAGCCCCAGCATTTT.

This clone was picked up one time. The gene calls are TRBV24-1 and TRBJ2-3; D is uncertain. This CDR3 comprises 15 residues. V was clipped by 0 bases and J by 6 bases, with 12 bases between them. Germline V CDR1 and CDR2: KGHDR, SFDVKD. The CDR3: CATSDLGLPSDTQYF. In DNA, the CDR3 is TGTGCCACCAGTGATTTGGGCCTCCCGTCGGATACGCAGTATTTT.

CDR3 DNA: TGTGCCAGCAGTTTAACTAGCGGGAGGGCCCAAGATACGCAGTATTTT. Amino acid sequence: CASSLTSGRAQDTQYF. This chain uses TRBV28 with TRBJ2-3; 13 bases match TRBD2. Germline trimming cut 2 bases from V and 5 bases from J; bases unmatched to any gene: 4. Germline V gene sequence: CDR1 MDHEN, CDR2 SYDVKM. The CDR3 is 16 amino acids.

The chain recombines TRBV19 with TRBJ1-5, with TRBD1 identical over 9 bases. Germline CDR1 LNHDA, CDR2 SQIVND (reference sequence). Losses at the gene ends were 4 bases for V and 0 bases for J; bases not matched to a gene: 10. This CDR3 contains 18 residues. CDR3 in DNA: TGTGCCAGTAGTACTATCGGACAGGGGCCATATAGCAATCAGCCCCAGCATTTT. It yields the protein CASSTIGQGPYSNQPQHF.

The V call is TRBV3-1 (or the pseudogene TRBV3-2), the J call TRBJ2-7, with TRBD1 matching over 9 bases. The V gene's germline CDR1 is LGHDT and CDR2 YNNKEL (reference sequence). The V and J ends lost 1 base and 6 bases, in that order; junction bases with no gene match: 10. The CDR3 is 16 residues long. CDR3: CASSQGVADRGAEQYF. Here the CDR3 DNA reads TGTGCCAGCAGCCAAGGTGTCGCCGACAGGGGGGCCGAGCAGTACTTC.

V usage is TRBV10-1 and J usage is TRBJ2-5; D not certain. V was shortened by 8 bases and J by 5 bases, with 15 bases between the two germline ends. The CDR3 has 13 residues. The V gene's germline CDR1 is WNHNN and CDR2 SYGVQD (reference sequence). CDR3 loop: CASSQEIRETQYF. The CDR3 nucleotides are TGCGCCAGCTCCCAGGAAATTCGGGAGACCCAGTACTTC.

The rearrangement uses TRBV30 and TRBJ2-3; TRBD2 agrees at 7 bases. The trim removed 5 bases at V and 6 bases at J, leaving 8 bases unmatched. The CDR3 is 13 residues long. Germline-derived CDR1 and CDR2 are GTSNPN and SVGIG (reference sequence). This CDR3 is CAWFGGSGDTQYF. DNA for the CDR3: TGTGCCTGGTTCGGGGGGAGCGGCGATACGCAGTATTTT.

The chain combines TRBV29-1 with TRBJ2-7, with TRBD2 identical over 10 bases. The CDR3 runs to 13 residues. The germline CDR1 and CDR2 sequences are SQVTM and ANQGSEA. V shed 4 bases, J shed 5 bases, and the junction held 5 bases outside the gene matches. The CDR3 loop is CSVASGRANEQYF. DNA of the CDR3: TGCAGCGTTGCCAGCGGGAGGGCCAACGAGCAGTACTTC.

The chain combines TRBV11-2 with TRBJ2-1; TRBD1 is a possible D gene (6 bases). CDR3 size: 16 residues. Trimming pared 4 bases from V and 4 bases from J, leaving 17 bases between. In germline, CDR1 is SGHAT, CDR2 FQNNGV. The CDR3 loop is CASSYTGRAPYNEQFF. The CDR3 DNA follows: TGTGCCAGCAGCTACACAGGGAGAGCCCCATACAATGAGCAGTTCTTC.

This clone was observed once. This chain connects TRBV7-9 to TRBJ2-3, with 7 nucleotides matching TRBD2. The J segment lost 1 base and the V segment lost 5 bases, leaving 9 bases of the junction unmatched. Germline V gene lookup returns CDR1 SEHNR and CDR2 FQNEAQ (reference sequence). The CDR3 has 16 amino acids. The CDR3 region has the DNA TGTGCCAGCAGCCAACGACTAGCTAGGGGCACAGATACGCAGTATTTT. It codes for CASSQRLARGTDTQYF.

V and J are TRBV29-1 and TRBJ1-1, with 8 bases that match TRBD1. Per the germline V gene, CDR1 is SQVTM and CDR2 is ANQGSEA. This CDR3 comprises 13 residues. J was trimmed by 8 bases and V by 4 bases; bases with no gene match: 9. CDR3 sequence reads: CSVGQGRDGEAFF. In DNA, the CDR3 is TGCAGCGTTGGACAGGGGAGGGATGGAGAAGCTTTCTTT.